This T cell receptor (beta chain) derives from a study of memory CD4+ T cells and cytomegalovirus serostatus (dated by TCRdb to the late 2010s). Context from the whole study: The roughly 35 healthy Belgian adults in the cohort included 9 who were CMV seropositive and 24 who were CMV seronegative. The study sequenced CD4+ memory TCRbeta repertoires of a Belgian cohort with known cytomegalovirus serostatus to replicate a published TCR-based CMV serostatus classifier. What the research found in general, with its limitations: The original-framework classifier achieved a median bootstrapped AUC of approximately 0.94 with a 95% CI of 0.76-1.00 on the Belgian cohort. CMV serostatus prediction reached a median bootstrapped AUC of around 0.95 with the original framework and approximately 0.92 with a US-trained random forest. The results were interpreted as suggesting that the CMV-associated TCR signature is mostly present in the CD4+ memory repertoire. Among the 160 or so previously reported CMV-associated TCRbeta sequences, over 65 showed up in the CD4+ memory repertoires, with each one found in between one and five individuals. Unlike the original study, which covered naive and memory CD4+ and CD8+ populations, the Belgian study sequenced only CD4+CD45RO+ memory cells.

Single viable CD3+CD4+CD8-CD45RO+ cells were sorted as memory CD4+ T cells on a FACSAria II. CMV serostatus was determined with a Roche Elecsys assay detecting serum IgG against CMV pp150, pp28, p38 and p52. After thawing, total CD4+ T cells were enriched by positive selection with CD4 magnetic microbeads. Samples originated from another study that specifically interrogated the CD4+ T cell memory repertoire. Peripheral blood mononuclear cells were isolated and cryopreserved according to standard operating procedures, and serum was kept at -80 degrees C. The staining used CD3-PerCP (BW264/56), CD4-APC (RPA-T4), CD45RO-PE (UCHT1) and CD8-Pacific Orange (3B5) antibodies, and Sytox blue was used to exclude non-viable cells. The germline V and J ends show losses of 5 bases and 3 bases respectively, and no gene match explains 8 bases of the junction. Taken from cysteine to phenylalanine, the CDR3 has 15 residues. The only DNA kept is the CDR3, 45 bases in frame from the first base. Taken from the germline V gene, the CDR1 and CDR2 loops are SGHAT and FQNNGV.

In the case of this clone: Its antigen target is currently unknown. Within one base of it there is no much larger clone, and no base qualities were kept.

The Quick-DNA Microprep Kit was used to extract genomic DNA from the sorted cells. Amplification of TCRbeta DNA was done with the immunoSEQ hsTCRbeta kit, following the protocol from the manufacturer. An Illumina MiSeq instrument was used to sequence the TCRbeta libraries. The authors' pipeline ran thus. Removing out-of-frame sequences left some 2.4 million distinct TCRbeta sequences, an average of approximately 61,000 per individual. Each individual was scored according to the count of 150 or so previously reported CMV-associated TCRbeta sequences and the total productive distinct TCRbeta count. A beta-binomial model was reimplemented in Python, and scikit-learn random forests with default parameters were trained on US cohort data. Classifier performance on the Belgian cohort was summarized as median AUC with percentile confidence intervals calculated over 10,000 bootstrap iterations. Imported from immuneACCESS, the table was reduced by TCRdb to in-frame sequences with V and J called. These copies leave out some clones; in studies compared against another copy, an unresolved V gene accounts for under half, and the cause of the remainder is not known. V and J calls and clone size are copied from that table; D and trimming were computed from the DNA. The sample table shows 54,000 or so clones, and roughly three quarters are seen once. Of the sample, roughly 1% falls within the top ten clones.

The sequenced material came from memory CD4+ T cells from blood. The clonotype originates from an adult in good health and CMV-seronegative. This sequence uses TRBV11-2 and TRBJ2-7; 9 bases in the junction line up with TRBD2. The sequence in DNA is TGTGCCAGCAGCCATGTAGCGGGAGCGGTCTACGAGCAGTACTTC. Its translation is CASSHVAGAVYEQYF.